This TCR beta chain was retrieved from a study of cytomegalovirus exposure and HLA in healthy donors. Study information: The same platform as the roughly 700 first-cohort repertoires was used for the 120 validation repertoires, a later analysis reported.

Assay: immunoSEQ multiplex PCR; the TCRdb copy retains only in-frame clones and omits some. Counted here are under 70,000 clones, around 89% occurring once; the ten biggest clones make up over 1.5%. The CDR3 has 18 amino acids. Germline CDR1 and CDR2: SGHTA and FQGNSA. After removal of 3 bases from V and 5 bases from J, the junction contained 17 bases not matched to a gene. The origin of this receptor is a woman under 30 in good health and CMV-seronegative. The sample consisted of PBMCs. The gene calls are TRBV7-2 and TRBJ2-3; TRBD2 agrees at 7 bases. In DNA form, the CDR3 reads TGTGCCAGCAGCTTGTATGGGGCGCGCGGGAGATTCGGAGATACGCAGTATTTT. This sequence encodes CASSLYGARGRFGDTQYF.